Following are 11 T cell receptor beta chains from one sample sequenced in a study of blood T cells in healthy people across ages. Sample-barcoded 5' priming and a J-beta primer mix drove a second PCR of roughly 7 to 11 cycles. TCRdb recomputed calls from the 5' RACE reads with MiXCR, one row per CDR3 protein. The data show about 640,000 distinct CDR3 sequences, roughly 53% seen once. Source material: blood. These receptors came from a man aged 55-75 years in good health.

This clonotype has just one count. The V and J genes are TRBV2 and TRBJ2-1; D might be TRBD1 or TRBD2, each matching 6 bases. V lost 11 bases and J 3 bases, leaving 17 bases between the germline ends. The germline V gene has CDR1 SNHLY and CDR2 FYNNEI. The CDR3 is 14 residues long. The DNA for the CDR3 is TGTGCCGCCAGCAGGGGAGCGGGCTACAATGAGCAGTTCTTC. This encodes CAASRGAGYNEQFF.

The rearrangement uses TRBV20-1 and TRBJ2-5; no clear D gene. Germline assignment: CDR1 DFQATT and CDR2 SNEGSKA (reference sequence). V was shortened by 6 bases and J by 4 bases, with 15 bases between the two germline ends. The length of the CDR3 is 13 residues. The chain's CDR3 is CSAPLVRRETQYF. As DNA, the CDR3 is TGCAGTGCACCCCTAGTACGAAGAGAGACCCAGTACTTC.

This clonotype was picked up a small number of times. V gene TRBV7-2 combines with J gene TRBJ1-6; 7 nucleotides match TRBD1. Losses at the gene ends were 5 bases for V and 14 bases for J; bases not matched to a gene: 18. The germline V gene has CDR1 SGHTA and CDR2 FQGNSA. The CDR3 is 16 residues long. The CDR3 nucleotides are TGTGCCAGCAGCCCTATCCCGGGACAGCCTTCAATAGCCCTCCACTTT. Its translation: CASSPIPGQPSIALHF. Full variable domain (rest looked up from reference TRBV7-2 and TRBJ1-6): GAGVSQSPSNKVTEKGKDVELRCDPISGHTALYWYRQSLGQGLEFLIYFQGNSAPDKSGLPSDRFSAERTGGSVSTLTIQRTQQEDSAVYLCASSPIPGQPSIALHFGNGTRLTVT.

The genes are TRBV9 and TRBJ2-1; D might be TRBD2 (6 bases). CDR3 size: 15 residues. The germline V gene has CDR1 SGDLS and CDR2 YYNGEE. The ends were cut back, 2 bases at V and 7 bases at J, with 16 bases in the middle. The DNA for the CDR3 is TGTGCCAGCAGCGTCGTTTTGGGAGGCGGAAATGAGCAGTTCTTC. Amino acid sequence: CASSVVLGGGNEQFF.

To note about this clonotype: A read error may explain this, as a much larger clone is one base away. CDR3 protein: CSPERGYNEQFF. The CDR3 bases are TGCAGCCCCGAGCGGGGGTACAATGAGCAGTTCTTC. This chain connects TRBV29-1 to TRBJ2-1; 8 positions match TRBD2. Germline V gene lookup returns CDR1 SQVTM and CDR2 ANQGSEA. With V trimmed by 8 bases and J by 4 bases, 4 bases remained unmatched. The CDR3 has 12 amino acids.

CDR3: CASSLQGIARQETQYF. CDR3 sequence (DNA): TGTGCCAGCAGCCTACAAGGGATAGCGCGACAAGAGACCCAGTACTTC. The V call is TRBV11-2, the J call TRBJ2-5; D is perhaps TRBD2 (5 bases). The CDR3 spans 16 residues. The V end lost 5 bases, the J end lost 2 bases, and 18 bases lay between the germline ends. Per the germline V gene, CDR1 is SGHAT and CDR2 is FQNNGV. The variable domain in full, with the rest retrieved from reference TRBV11-2 and TRBJ2-5, is EAGVAQSPRYKIIEKRQSVAFWCNPISGHATLYWYQQILGQGPKLLIQFQNNGVVDDSQLPKDRFSAERLKGVDSTLKIQPAKLEDSAVYLCASSLQGIARQETQYFGPGTRLLVL.

In its sample, this clonotype was seen a few times. The chain is built from TRBV5-1 and TRBJ2-7, with a tentative D call TRBD2 (6 bases). The germline gives CDR1 SGHRS, CDR2 YFSETQ. V lost 5 bases, J lost 6 bases, and 24 bases lay in between. CDR3 length: 16 amino acids. The CDR3 loop reads CASSQNSAGSFGEQYF. The CDR3, as DNA: TGCGCCAGCAGTCAGAATTCCGCGGGGTCCTTCGGCGAGCAGTACTTC.

This clonotype was seen a few times. This chain connects TRBV20-1 to TRBJ2-1, with 9 bases identical to TRBD2. Trimming took 0 bases from V and 0 from J; bases not matched to a gene: 6. Per the germline V gene, CDR1 is DFQATT and CDR2 is SNEGSKA (reference sequence). The CDR3 is 17 residues long. The CDR3 region is CSARDLLAGSSYNEQFF. CDR3 nucleotide sequence: TGCAGTGCTAGAGATCTCCTAGCGGGGTCCTCCTACAATGAGCAGTTCTTC.

This clonotype has more than one count but fewer than ten. The V call is TRBV29-1, the J call TRBJ2-7; 10 positions agree with TRBD1. After removal of 4 bases from V and 3 bases from J, the junction contained 0 bases not matched to a gene. Germline-derived CDR1 and CDR2 are SQVTM and ANQGSEA. This CDR3 region has 12 residues. The CDR3 sequence is CSVGTGGYEQYF. CDR3 DNA: TGCAGCGTTGGGACAGGGGGCTACGAGCAGTACTTC.

V and J are TRBV5-1 and TRBJ2-5, with D hard to call. The CDR3 is 15 amino acids. From germline, CDR1 is SGHRS and CDR2 YFSETQ. Between the trimmed V and J ends, which lost 1 base and 2 bases, there was a span of 12 bases. CDR3 region: CASSLSVTHQETQYF. The CDR3 DNA sequence: TGCGCCAGCAGCTTGAGTGTTACGCATCAAGAGACCCAGTACTTC.

This clonotype was seen a handful of times. V usage is TRBV5-1 and J usage is TRBJ1-2; unclear D gene. Per the germline V gene, CDR1 is SGHRS and CDR2 is YFSETQ. CDR3 length: 14 residues. Trimming took 4 bases from V and 8 from J, leaving 18 bases between them. The CDR3: CASSTDPEVKGYTF. CDR3 coding DNA: TGCGCCAGCAGCACGGACCCCGAAGTAAAGGGCTACACCTTC.